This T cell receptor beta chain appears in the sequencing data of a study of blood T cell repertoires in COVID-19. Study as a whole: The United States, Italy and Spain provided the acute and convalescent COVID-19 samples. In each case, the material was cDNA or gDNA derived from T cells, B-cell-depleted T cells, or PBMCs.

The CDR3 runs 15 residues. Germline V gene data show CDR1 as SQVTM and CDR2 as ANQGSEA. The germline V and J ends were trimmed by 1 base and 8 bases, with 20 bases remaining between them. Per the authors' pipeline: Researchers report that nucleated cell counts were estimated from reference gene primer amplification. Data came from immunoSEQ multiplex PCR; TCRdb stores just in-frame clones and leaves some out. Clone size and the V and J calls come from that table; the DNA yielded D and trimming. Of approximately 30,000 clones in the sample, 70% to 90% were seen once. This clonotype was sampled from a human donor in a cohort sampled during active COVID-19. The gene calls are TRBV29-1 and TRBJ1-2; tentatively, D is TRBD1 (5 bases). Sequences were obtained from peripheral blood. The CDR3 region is CSVEGGTGGVGGYTF. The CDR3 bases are TGCAGCGTTGAAGGGGGGACGGGGGGAGTTGGAGGCTACACCTTC.